The 32 T cell receptor beta chains reported below all come from one sample, sequenced in a study of T cell responses to AZD1222 COVID-19 vaccine. Clones were read by immunoSEQ multiplex PCR, and TCRdb kept only the in-frame ones, dropping some. The data contain over 130,000 clones, almost 95% of them singletons. The specimen comprised peripheral blood, sampled 28 days after the second AZD1222 dose. These receptors were collected from an adult who received the AZD1222 COVID-19 vaccine.

The chain carries TRBV5-6 and TRBJ2-7, with 10 bases matching TRBD2. Per germline, CDR1 SGHDT and CDR2 YYEEEE. V was clipped by 4 bases and J by 5 bases; unmatched bases: 6. The CDR3 loop spans 14 amino acids. The CDR3, as DNA: TGTGCCAGCAGCCTCCTAGCGGGAGCTAACGAGCAGTACTTC. Translating gives CASSLLAGANEQYF.

The genes are TRBV18 and TRBJ1-6; D call uncertain. The V end lost 3 bases, the J end lost 3 bases, and 9 bases lay between the germline ends. Per the germline V gene, CDR1 is KGHSH and CDR2 is LQKENI. The CDR3 length is 15 residues. This CDR3 is CASSPQRDYNSPLHF. The CDR3 DNA is TGTGCCAGCTCACCCCAGAGAGACTATAATTCACCCCTCCACTTT.

The gene calls are TRBV6-2 or TRBV6-3 and TRBJ1-1; D uncertain. Germline loops: CDR1 MNHEY, CDR2 SVGEGT. The CDR3 length is 16 residues. The V and J ends lost 2 bases and 2 bases respectively, with 15 bases between them. The CDR3 DNA sequence: TGTGCCAGCAGTTACCCAGCTGGGGTGGGAAACACTGAAGCTTTCTTT. It specifies CASSYPAGVGNTEAFF.

This chain connects TRBV9 to TRBJ1-3; 9 nucleotides agree with TRBD1. The CDR3 extends over 16 amino acids. The germline V gene has CDR1 SGDLS and CDR2 YYNGEE. J lost 2 bases, V lost 0 bases, and 3 bases had no gene match. The CDR3 is CASSVGWTGAGNTIYF. CDR3 nucleotide sequence: TGTGCCAGCAGCGTAGGGTGGACAGGGGCTGGAAACACCATATATTTT.

The chain links TRBV28 to TRBJ2-7; D unresolved. The ends were cut back, 11 bases at V and 4 bases at J, with 6 bases in the middle. Germline assignment: CDR1 MDHEN and CDR2 SYDVKM. The CDR3 is 9 amino acids. This chain's CDR3 is CAGKYEQYF. As DNA, the CDR3 is TGTGCCGGGAAGTACGAGCAGTACTTC.

The gene calls are TRBV9 and TRBJ1-3, with no clear D. Germline V lookup: CDR1 SGDLS, CDR2 YYNGEE. This CDR3 is built from 15 residues. Trimming pared 4 bases from V and 0 bases from J, leaving 11 bases between. The CDR3 DNA follows: TGTGCCAGCAGCCAAGACACTACCTCTGGAAACACCATATATTTT. This codes for CASSQDTTSGNTIYF.

This rearrangement joins TRBV12-3 or TRBV12-4 to TRBJ2-3; 8 bases map to TRBD1. The CDR3 length is 13 residues. V dropped 2 bases and J dropped 11; count of bases not matched to a gene: 6. Written as DNA, the CDR3 is TGTGCCAGCAGTTTACAGGGGGCGAGGGTGCAGTATTTT. Translated: CASSLQGARVQYF.

This clone showed up just once. The chain has TRBV6-4 and TRBJ2-6, with D perhaps TRBD2 (6 bases). The CDR3 length is 17 residues. V lost 4 bases, J lost 0 bases, and 13 bases lay in between. Germline CDR1 MRHNA, CDR2 SNTAGT. Here the CDR3 reads CASSARDGSSGANVLTF. The DNA for the CDR3 is TGTGCCAGCAGTGCACGGGACGGGAGCTCTGGGGCCAACGTCCTGACTTTC.

The chain uses TRBV7-9 and TRBJ1-1; D remains ambiguous. Germline CDR1 and CDR2: SEHNR and FQNEAQ (reference sequence). The germline V and J ends were trimmed by 5 bases and 5 bases, with 12 bases remaining between them. This CDR3 contains 13 residues. As DNA, the CDR3 is TGTGCCAGCAGCCCTATGGCGGTGACTGAAGCTTTCTTT. Its translation: CASSPMAVTEAFF. Variable domain in full (rest from reference TRBV7-9 and TRBJ1-1): DTGVSQNPRHKITKRGQNVTFRCDPISEHNRLYWYRQTLGQGPEFLTYFQNEAQLEKSRLLSDRFSAERPKGSFSTLEIQRTEQGDSAMYLCASSPMAVTEAFFGQGTRLTVV.

The rearrangement links TRBV11-2 to TRBJ2-5, with 8 bases identical to TRBD1. The CDR3 is 21 amino acids. With V trimmed by 6 bases and J by 5 bases, 29 bases remained unmatched. CDR1 is SGHAT and CDR2 is FQNNGV in the germline V gene. The chain's CDR3 is CASSYTPGQEISRGIRETQYF. CDR3 nucleotide sequence: TGTGCCAGCAGTTATACGCCGGGACAGGAAATTTCGCGGGGTATTAGGGAGACCCAGTACTTC.

This chain uses TRBV6-5 with TRBJ2-3; perhaps TRBD1 as D (6 bases). The germline gives CDR1 MNHEY, CDR2 SVGAGI. V was pared by 1 base and J by 2 bases, with 13 bases between. This CDR3 spans 16 amino acids. The CDR3 DNA sequence: TGTGCCAGCAGTTACTACGACAGGAAAGACACAGATACGCAGTATTTT. Translation: CASSYYDRKDTDTQYF.

The chain has TRBV12-3 or TRBV12-4 and TRBJ2-3; D ambiguous. The CDR3 runs to 11 residues. Trimming took off 6 bases at V and 6 bases at J, with 7 bases between the two ends. In DNA, the CDR3 is TGTGCCAGCAGACTTGTGGATACGCAGTATTTT. Translating it yields CASRLVDTQYF.

The chain recombines TRBV5-1 with TRBJ2-2; D assignment may be TRBD1 or TRBD2 (5 bases each). Germline V gene data show CDR1 as SGHRS and CDR2 as YFSETQ. V lost 7 bases to trimming and J lost 0 bases, with 13 bases between them. This CDR3 has 15 residues. In DNA form, the CDR3 reads TGCGCCAGCCGACCGGGACCTACGAACACCGGGGAGCTGTTTTTT. This translates into CASRPGPTNTGELFF.

The gene calls are TRBV6-5 and TRBJ1-2; 8 bases map to TRBD1. Germline-derived CDR1 and CDR2 are MNHEY and SVGAGI. The CDR3 totals 13 residues. The ends lost 6 bases at V and 5 bases at J; junction bases unmatched: 5. Here the CDR3 reads CASRHGQGYGYTF. As DNA, the CDR3 is TGTGCCAGCAGACACGGACAGGGTTATGGCTACACCTTC.

The chain joins TRBV5-8 to TRBJ2-1, with unresolved D. Germline V lookup: CDR1 SGHTS, CDR2 YDEGEE. Deletions cut 5 bases from V and 5 bases from J, with 11 bases between. The CDR3 runs 13 residues. CDR3 DNA: TGTGCCAGCAGGTTAGGCCCTAACAATGAGCAGTTCTTC. Protein: CASRLGPNNEQFF.

The chain employs TRBV2 and TRBJ1-5; TRBD1 might be the D (5 bases). Trimming removed 1 base from V and 4 bases from J, with 11 bases in between. CDR1 SNHLY and CDR2 FYNNEI come from the germline V gene. The CDR3 sequence is 15 residues long. CDR3 protein: CASSEGQGWNQPQHF. DNA for the CDR3: TGTGCCAGCAGTGAAGGGCAGGGATGGAATCAGCCCCAGCATTTT.

This clone was seen once. The rearrangement uses TRBV28 and TRBJ1-1; unclear D gene. The CDR3 spans 15 residues. Per germline, CDR1 MDHEN and CDR2 SYDVKM. The V end was cut by 2 bases, the J end by 1 base, with 11 bases between. The CDR3 sequence is CASSLRADKNTEAFF. As DNA, the CDR3 is TGTGCCAGCAGTTTACGGGCCGACAAGAACACTGAAGCTTTCTTT.

The chain carries TRBV19 and TRBJ2-7; D remains unclear. This CDR3 region has 13 residues. Per germline, CDR1 LNHDA and CDR2 SQIVND (reference sequence). V lost 3 bases and J lost 1, with 7 bases in between. CDR3 in amino acids: CASSIRLSYEQYF. CDR3 sequence (DNA): TGTGCCAGTAGTATCAGGTTATCCTACGAGCAGTACTTC. Looking up the rest from reference TRBV19 and TRBJ2-7 gives the full variable domain: DGGITQSPKYLFRKEGQNVTLSCEQNLNHDAMYWYRQDPGQGLRLIYYSQIVNDFQKGDIAEGYSVSREKKESFPLTVTSAQKNPTAFYLCASSIRLSYEQYFGPGTRLTVT.

The chain combines TRBV19 with TRBJ2-3; D is uncertain. This CDR3 is built from 13 residues. Germline CDR1 LNHDA, CDR2 SQIVND (reference sequence). The V end was cut by 10 bases, the J end by 5 bases, with 16 bases between. The chain's CDR3 is CATQPQVGDTQYF. The CDR3 DNA reads TGTGCCACCCAACCCCAGGTTGGAGATACGCAGTATTTT.

The chain recombines TRBV4-3 with TRBJ2-6, with D unclear. V was pared by 3 bases and J by 0 bases, with 6 bases between. The CDR3 is made up of 15 amino acids. Germline V lookup: CDR1 LGHNA, CDR2 YSLEER. DNA of the CDR3: TGCGCCAGCAGCCACCAGAGCTCTGGGGCCAACGTCCTGACTTTC. This encodes CASSHQSSGANVLTF.

The chain links TRBV5-1 to TRBJ2-1, with TRBD2 identical over 11 bases. The CDR3 sequence is 16 residues long. Germline assignment: CDR1 SGHRS and CDR2 YFSETQ. Losses at the gene ends were 4 bases for V and 7 bases for J; bases not matched to a gene: 10. Written as DNA, the CDR3 is TGCGCCAGCAGCCCGCAACTAGCGGGAGCTGGGAATGAGCAGTTCTTC. This sequence encodes CASSPQLAGAGNEQFF. Drawing the rest from reference TRBV5-1 and TRBJ2-1, the complete variable domain is KAGVTQTPRYLIKTRGQQVTLSCSPISGHRSVSWYQQTPGQGLQFLFEYFSETQRNKGNFPGRFSGRQFSNSRSEMNVSTLELGDSALYLCASSPQLAGAGNEQFFGPGTRLTVL.

The gene calls are TRBV6-1 and TRBJ2-1, with 8 bases matching TRBD2. This CDR3 has 16 amino acids. Trimming took 4 bases from V and 7 from J; bases not matched to a gene: 12. Germline V gene lookup returns CDR1 MNHNS and CDR2 SASEGT. CDR3 loop: CASSGYYSGRVNEQFF. The CDR3 DNA follows: TGTGCCAGCAGTGGCTATTACAGCGGGAGAGTAAATGAGCAGTTCTTC.

The chain carries TRBV5-1 and TRBJ1-1; D not certain. The germline V gene encodes CDR1 SGHRS and CDR2 YFSETQ. Trimming cost V 2 bases and J 4 bases, with 15 bases left between them. CDR3 length equals 15 residues. The CDR3 protein is CASSFRRPRGTEAFF. The DNA for the CDR3 is TGCGCCAGCAGCTTCAGACGCCCCCGGGGCACTGAAGCTTTCTTT.

CDR3 residues: CASSVRGRLTDTQYF. As DNA, the CDR3 is TGTGCCAGCAGCGTAAGGGGGAGGCTCACAGATACGCAGTATTTT. The rearrangement uses TRBV9 and TRBJ2-3; possibly TRBD1 or TRBD2 for D (6 bases each). Germline CDR1 is SGDLS and CDR2 is YYNGEE. V lost 1 base and J 2 bases, leaving 11 bases between the germline ends. CDR3 length equals 15 residues.

The chain is built from TRBV28 and TRBJ2-3; the D call may be TRBD1 or TRBD2 (5 bases each). Trimming left V 3 bases short and J 1 base short, with 8 bases between. The CDR3 length is 14 residues. Germline CDR1 reads MDHEN; CDR2 reads SYDVKM. In DNA form, the CDR3 reads TGTGCCAGCAGTTTCGGGGCCCGCACAGATACGCAGTATTTT. It translates to CASSFGARTDTQYF.

The chain uses TRBV28 and TRBJ2-3; D is unclear. This CDR3 spans 11 amino acids. Germline CDR1 reads MDHEN; CDR2 reads SYDVKM. With 3 bases removed from V and 6 bases from J, the gap between germline ends came to 4 bases. Here the CDR3 reads CASSFGDTQYF. The CDR3 region has the DNA TGTGCCAGCAGTTTTGGGGATACGCAGTATTTT.

J is TRBJ1-2 and V is TRBV9; 7 nucleotides agree with TRBD1. The CDR3 runs 17 residues. CDR1 is SGDLS and CDR2 is YYNGEE in the germline V gene. V lost 0 bases and J lost 8; bases outside the gene matches: 16. This CDR3 reads CASSVDETGIALWGYTF. CDR3 DNA sequence: TGTGCCAGCAGCGTAGATGAGACAGGGATAGCCTTATGGGGCTACACCTTC.

The chain links TRBV28 to TRBJ1-3, with D possibly matching TRBD1 (5 bases). The germline CDR1 and CDR2 sequences are MDHEN and SYDVKM. The CDR3 extends over 14 amino acids. With 7 bases removed from V and 1 base from J, the gap between germline ends came to 11 bases. CDR3 bases: TGTGCCAGCACCACCTCAGGGTCTGGAAACACCATATATTTT. Encoded protein: CASTTSGSGNTIYF. The full variable domain, with the rest looked up from reference TRBV28 and TRBJ1-3, is DVKVTQSSRYLVKRTGEKVFLECVQDMDHENMFWYRQDPGLGLRLIYFSYDVKMKEKGDIPEGYSVSREKKERFSLILESASTNQTSMYLCASTTSGSGNTIYFGEGSWLTVV.

The table lists this clone with a count of one. The chain links TRBV6-1 to TRBJ1-2; 7 bases align to TRBD1. CDR1 is MNHNS and CDR2 is SASEGT in the germline V gene. This CDR3 spans 14 amino acids. The V gene end was trimmed by 3 bases and the J gene end by 4 bases; junction bases not matched to a gene: 5. CDR3 sequence: CASSDPTGPYGYTF. The CDR3 nucleotides are TGTGCCAGCAGTGATCCGACAGGGCCCTATGGCTACACCTTC.

The count of this clone is one. The rearrangement joins TRBV10-3 to TRBJ1-3, with TRBD1 identical over 8 bases. After removal of 8 bases from V and 2 bases from J, the junction contained 11 bases not matched to a gene. The CDR3 has 16 residues. Germline assignment: CDR1 ENHRY and CDR2 SYGVKD. The CDR3 DNA follows: TGTGCCATCGGGTCGGGGCTGACAGGGGCTGGAAACACCATATATTTT. The encoded protein is CAIGSGLTGAGNTIYF.

The chain joins TRBV7-2 to TRBJ2-7; 8 nucleotides align to TRBD1. From germline, CDR1 is SGHTA and CDR2 FQGNSA. J gave up 6 bases and V 2 bases, and 6 bases lay outside the gene matches. The CDR3 spans 14 residues. CDR3 region: CASSLSRGRLEQYF. The CDR3 DNA follows: TGTGCCAGCAGCTTATCCAGGGGGCGGCTCGAGCAGTACTTC.

This clone was seen a single time. The gene calls are TRBV2 and TRBJ2-4; D remains unclear. The CDR3 is 14 amino acids. V was pared by 3 bases and J by 5 bases, with 11 bases between. From germline, CDR1 is SNHLY and CDR2 FYNNEI. As DNA, the CDR3 is TGTGCCAGCAGTGAGGCCCACGAGGAAAACATTCAGTACTTC. Translating gives CASSEAHEENIQYF.